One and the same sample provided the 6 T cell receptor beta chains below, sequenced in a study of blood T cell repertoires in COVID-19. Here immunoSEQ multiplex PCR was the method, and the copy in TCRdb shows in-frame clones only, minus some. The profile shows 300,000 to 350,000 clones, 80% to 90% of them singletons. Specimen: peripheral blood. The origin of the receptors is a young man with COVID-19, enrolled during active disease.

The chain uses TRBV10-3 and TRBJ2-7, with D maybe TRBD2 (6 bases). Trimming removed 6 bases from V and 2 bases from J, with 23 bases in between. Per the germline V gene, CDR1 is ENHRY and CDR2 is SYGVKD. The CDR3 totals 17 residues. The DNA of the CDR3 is TGTGCCATCAGAGACATAAGCTCCAGGACTAAGCCCTACGAGCAGTACTTC. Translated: CAIRDISSRTKPYEQYF.

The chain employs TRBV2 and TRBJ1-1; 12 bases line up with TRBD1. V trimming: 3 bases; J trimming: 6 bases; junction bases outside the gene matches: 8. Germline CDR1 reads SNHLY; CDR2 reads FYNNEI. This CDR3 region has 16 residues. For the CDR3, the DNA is TGTGCCAGCAGTGACGAGGGGACAGGGGGCGAGGCTGAAGCTTTCTTT. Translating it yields CASSDEGTGGEAEAFF.

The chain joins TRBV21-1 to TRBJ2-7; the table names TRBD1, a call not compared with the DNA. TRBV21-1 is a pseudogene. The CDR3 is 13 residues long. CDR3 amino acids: CASSARGPYEQYF. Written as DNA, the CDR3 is TGTGCCAGCAGCGCAAGGGGGCCCTACGAGCAGTACTTC.

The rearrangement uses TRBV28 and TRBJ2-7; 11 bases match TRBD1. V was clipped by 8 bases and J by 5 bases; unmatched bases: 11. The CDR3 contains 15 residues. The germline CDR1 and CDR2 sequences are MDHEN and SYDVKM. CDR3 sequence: CASPSGTGGIDEQYF. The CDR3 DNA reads TGTGCCAGCCCTTCAGGGACAGGGGGAATTGACGAGCAGTACTTC.

CDR3 region: CASRRDRSWADTQYF. The DNA of the CDR3 is TGTGCCAGCAGACGCGACAGGAGTTGGGCAGATACGCAGTATTTT. The chain joins TRBV6-5 to TRBJ2-3, with a tentative D call TRBD1 (6 bases). V was clipped by 6 bases and J by 4 bases, with 17 bases between them. Looked up from germline, CDR1 is MNHEY and CDR2 is SVGAGI. The CDR3 contains 15 residues.

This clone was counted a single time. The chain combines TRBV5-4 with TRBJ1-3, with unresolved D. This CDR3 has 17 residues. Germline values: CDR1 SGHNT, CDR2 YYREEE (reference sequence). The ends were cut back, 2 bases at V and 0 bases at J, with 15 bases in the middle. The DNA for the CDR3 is TGTGCCAGCAGCTTAGGCGGACTCAAAAGCTCTGGAAACACCATATATTTT. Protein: CASSLGGLKSSGNTIYF. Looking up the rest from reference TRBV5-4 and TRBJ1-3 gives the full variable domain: ETGVTQSPTHLIKTRGQQVTLRCSSQSGHNTVSWYQQALGQGPQFIFQYYREEENGRGNFPPRFSGLQFPNYSSELNVNALELDDSALYLCASSLGGLKSSGNTIYFGEGSWLTVV.